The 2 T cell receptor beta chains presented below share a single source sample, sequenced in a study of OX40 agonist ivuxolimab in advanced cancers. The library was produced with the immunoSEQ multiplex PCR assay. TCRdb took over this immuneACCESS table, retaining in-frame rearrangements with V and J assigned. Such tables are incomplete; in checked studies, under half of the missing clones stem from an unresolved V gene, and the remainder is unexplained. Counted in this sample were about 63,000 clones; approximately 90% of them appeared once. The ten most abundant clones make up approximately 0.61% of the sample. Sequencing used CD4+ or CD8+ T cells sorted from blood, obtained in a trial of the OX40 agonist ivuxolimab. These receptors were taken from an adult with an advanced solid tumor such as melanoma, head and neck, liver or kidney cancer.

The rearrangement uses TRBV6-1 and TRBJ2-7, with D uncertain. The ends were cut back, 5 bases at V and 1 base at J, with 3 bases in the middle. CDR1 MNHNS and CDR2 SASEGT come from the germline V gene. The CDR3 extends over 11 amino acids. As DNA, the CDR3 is TGTGCCAGCAGTCAGTCCTACGAGCAGTACTTC. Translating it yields CASSQSYEQYF.

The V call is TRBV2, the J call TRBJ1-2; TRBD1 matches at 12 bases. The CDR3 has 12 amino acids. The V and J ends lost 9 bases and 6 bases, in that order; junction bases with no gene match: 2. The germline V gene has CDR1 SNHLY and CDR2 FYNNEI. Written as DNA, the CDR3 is TGTGCCAGGGGACAGGGGGCGAATGGCTACACCTTC. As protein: CARGQGANGYTF. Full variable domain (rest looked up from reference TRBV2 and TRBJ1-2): EPEVTQTPSHQVTQMGQEVILRCVPISNHLYFYWYRQILGQKVEFLVSFYNNEISEKSEIFDDQFSVERPDGSNFTLKIRSTKLEDSAMYFCARGQGANGYTFGSGTRLTVV.